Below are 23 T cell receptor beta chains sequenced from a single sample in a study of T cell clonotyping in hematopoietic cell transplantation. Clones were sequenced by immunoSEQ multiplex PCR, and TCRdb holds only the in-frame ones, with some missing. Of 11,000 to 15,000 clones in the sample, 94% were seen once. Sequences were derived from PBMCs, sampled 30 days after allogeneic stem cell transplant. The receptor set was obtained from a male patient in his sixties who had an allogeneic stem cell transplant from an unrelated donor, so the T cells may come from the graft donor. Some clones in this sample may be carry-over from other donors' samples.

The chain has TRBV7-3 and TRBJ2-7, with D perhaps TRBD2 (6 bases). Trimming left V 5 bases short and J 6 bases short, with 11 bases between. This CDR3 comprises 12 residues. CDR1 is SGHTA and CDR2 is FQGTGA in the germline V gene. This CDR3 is CASSPGGTEQYF. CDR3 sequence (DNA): TGTGCCAGCAGCCCCGGGGGAACCGAGCAGTACTTC. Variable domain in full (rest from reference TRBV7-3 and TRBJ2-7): GAGVSQTPSNKVTEKGKYVELRCDPISGHTALYWYRQSLGQGPEFLIYFQGTGAADDSGLPNDRFFAVRPEGSVSTLKIQRTERGDSAVYLCASSPGGTEQYFGPGTRLTVT.

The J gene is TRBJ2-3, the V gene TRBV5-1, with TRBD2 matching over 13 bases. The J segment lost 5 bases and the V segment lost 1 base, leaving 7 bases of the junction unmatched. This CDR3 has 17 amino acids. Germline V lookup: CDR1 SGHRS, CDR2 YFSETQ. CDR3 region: CASSLTSGGAEGDTQYF. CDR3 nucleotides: TGCGCCAGCAGCTTGACTAGCGGGGGGGCCGAGGGAGATACGCAGTATTTT. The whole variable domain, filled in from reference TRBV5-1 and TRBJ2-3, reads KAGVTQTPRYLIKTRGQQVTLSCSPISGHRSVSWYQQTPGQGLQFLFEYFSETQRNKGNFPGRFSGRQFSNSRSEMNVSTLELGDSALYLCASSLTSGGAEGDTQYFGPGTRLTVL.

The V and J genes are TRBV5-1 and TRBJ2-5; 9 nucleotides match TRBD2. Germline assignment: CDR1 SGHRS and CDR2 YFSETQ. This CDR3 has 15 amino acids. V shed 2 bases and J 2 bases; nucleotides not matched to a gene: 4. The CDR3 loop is CASSLGSGGQETQYF. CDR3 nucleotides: TGCGCCAGCAGCTTAGGTAGCGGGGGACAAGAGACCCAGTACTTC.

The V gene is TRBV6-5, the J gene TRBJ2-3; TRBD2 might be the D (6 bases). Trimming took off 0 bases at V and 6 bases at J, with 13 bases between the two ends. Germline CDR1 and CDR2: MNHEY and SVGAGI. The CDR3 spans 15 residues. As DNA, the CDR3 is TGTGCCAGCAGTTACTCTCGCGGGGTGGGGGATACGCAGTATTTT. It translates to CASSYSRGVGDTQYF.

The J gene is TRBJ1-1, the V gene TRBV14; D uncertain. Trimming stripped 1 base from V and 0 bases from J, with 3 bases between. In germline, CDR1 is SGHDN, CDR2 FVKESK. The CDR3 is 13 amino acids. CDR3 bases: TGTGCCAGCAGCCAAGGAGTGAACACTGAAGCTTTCTTT. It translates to CASSQGVNTEAFF.

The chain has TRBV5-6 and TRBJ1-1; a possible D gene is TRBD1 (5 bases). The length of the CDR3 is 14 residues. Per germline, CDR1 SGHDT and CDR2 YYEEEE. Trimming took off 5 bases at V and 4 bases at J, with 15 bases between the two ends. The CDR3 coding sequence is TGTGCCAGCAGACCAAGCGGGGGAGGCACTGAAGCTTTCTTT. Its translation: CASRPSGGGTEAFF.

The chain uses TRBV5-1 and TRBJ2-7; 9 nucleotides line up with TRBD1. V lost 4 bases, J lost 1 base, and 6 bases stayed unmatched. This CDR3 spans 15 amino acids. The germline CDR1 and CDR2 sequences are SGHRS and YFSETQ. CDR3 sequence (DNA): TGCGCCAGCAGCCCACAGGGGGCCTTGTCCTACGAGCAGTACTTC. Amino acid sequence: CASSPQGALSYEQYF.

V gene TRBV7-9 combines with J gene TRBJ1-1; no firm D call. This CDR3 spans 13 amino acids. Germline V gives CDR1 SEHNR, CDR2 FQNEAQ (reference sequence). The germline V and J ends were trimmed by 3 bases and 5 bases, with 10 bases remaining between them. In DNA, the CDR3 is TGTGCCAGCAGCTTGGGAGCTATGACTGAAGCTTTCTTT. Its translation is CASSLGAMTEAFF.

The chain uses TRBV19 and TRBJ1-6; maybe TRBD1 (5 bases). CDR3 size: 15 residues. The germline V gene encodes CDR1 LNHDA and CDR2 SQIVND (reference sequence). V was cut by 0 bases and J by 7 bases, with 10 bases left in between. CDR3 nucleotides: TGTGCCAGTAGTATAGACGGGGCCCGAAATTCACCCCTCCACTTT. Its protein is CASSIDGARNSPLHF.

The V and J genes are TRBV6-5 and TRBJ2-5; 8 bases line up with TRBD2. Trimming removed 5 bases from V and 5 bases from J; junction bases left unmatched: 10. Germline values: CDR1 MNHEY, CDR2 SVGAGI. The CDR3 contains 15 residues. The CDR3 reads CASSPNRGGEETQYF. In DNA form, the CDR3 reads TGTGCCAGCAGTCCGAACCGGGGGGGCGAGGAGACCCAGTACTTC.

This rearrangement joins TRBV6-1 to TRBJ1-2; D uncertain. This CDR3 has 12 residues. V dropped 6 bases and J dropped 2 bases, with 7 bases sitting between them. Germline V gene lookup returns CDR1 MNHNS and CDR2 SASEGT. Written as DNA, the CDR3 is TGTGCCAGCAGGGTGGGAAACTATGGCTACACCTTC. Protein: CASRVGNYGYTF.

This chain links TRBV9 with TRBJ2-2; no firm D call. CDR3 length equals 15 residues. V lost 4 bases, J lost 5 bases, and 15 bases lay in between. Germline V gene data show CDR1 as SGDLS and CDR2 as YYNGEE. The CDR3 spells CASSPHNMVTGELFF. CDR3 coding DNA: TGTGCCAGCAGCCCCCATAACATGGTGACCGGGGAGCTGTTTTTT. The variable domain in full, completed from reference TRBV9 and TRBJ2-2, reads DSGVTQTPKHLITATGQRVTLRCSPRSGDLSVYWYQQSLDQGLQFLIQYYNGEERAKGNILERFSAQQFPDLHSELNLSSLELGDSALYFCASSPHNMVTGELFFGEGSRLTVL.

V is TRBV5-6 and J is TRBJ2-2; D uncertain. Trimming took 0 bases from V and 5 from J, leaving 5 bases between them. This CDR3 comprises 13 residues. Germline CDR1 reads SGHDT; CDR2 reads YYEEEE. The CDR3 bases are TGTGCCAGCAGCTTGGTGGGGACCGGGGAGCTGTTTTTT. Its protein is CASSLVGTGELFF.

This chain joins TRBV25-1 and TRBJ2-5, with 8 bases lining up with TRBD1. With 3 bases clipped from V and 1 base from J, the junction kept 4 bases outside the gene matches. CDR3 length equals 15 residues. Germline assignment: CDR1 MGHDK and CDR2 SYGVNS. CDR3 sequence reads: CASSDPGQAQETQYF. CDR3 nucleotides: TGTGCCAGCAGTGACCCGGGACAGGCCCAAGAGACCCAGTACTTC.

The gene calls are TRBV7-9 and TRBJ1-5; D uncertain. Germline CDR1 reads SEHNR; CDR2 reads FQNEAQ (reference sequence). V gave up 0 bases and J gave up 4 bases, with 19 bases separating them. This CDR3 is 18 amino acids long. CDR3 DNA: TGTGCCAGCAGCTTAGCAGGTACAGCTGAAAAAAGGAATCAGCCCCAGCATTTT. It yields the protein CASSLAGTAEKRNQPQHF. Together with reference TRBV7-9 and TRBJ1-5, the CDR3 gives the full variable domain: DTGVSQNPRHKITKRGQNVTFRCDPISEHNRLYWYRQTLGQGPEFLTYFQNEAQLEKSRLLSDRFSAERPKGSFSTLEIQRTEQGDSAMYLCASSLAGTAEKRNQPQHFGDGTRLSIL.

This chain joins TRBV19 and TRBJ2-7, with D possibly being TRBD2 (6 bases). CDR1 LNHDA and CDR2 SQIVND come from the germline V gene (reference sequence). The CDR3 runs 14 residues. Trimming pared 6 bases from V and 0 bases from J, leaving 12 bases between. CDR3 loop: CASRPFGSSYEQYF. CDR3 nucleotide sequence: TGTGCCAGTAGGCCTTTCGGGAGCTCCTACGAGCAGTACTTC.

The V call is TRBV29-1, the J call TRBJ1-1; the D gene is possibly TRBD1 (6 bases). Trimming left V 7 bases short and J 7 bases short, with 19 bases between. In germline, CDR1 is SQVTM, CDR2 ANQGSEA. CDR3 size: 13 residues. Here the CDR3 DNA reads TGCAGCGGAGCCGACAGGAGGGTAGGTGAAGCTTTCTTT. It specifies CSGADRRVGEAFF.

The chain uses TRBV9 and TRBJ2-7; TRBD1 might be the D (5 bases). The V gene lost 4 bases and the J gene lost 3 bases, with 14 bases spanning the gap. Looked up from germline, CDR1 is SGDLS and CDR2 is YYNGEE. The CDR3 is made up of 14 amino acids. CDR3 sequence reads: CASSPWGVDYEQYF. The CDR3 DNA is TGTGCCAGCAGCCCCTGGGGCGTAGACTACGAGCAGTACTTC. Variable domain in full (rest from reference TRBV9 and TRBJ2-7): DSGVTQTPKHLITATGQRVTLRCSPRSGDLSVYWYQQSLDQGLQFLIQYYNGEERAKGNILERFSAQQFPDLHSELNLSSLELGDSALYFCASSPWGVDYEQYFGPGTRLTVT.

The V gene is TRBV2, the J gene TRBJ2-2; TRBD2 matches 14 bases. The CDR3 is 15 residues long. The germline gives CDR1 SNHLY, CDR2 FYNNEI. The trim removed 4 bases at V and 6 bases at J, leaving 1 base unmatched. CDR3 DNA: TGTGCCAGCAGTGTGACTAGCGGGGGGGCCGGGGAGCTGTTTTTT. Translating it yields CASSVTSGGAGELFF.

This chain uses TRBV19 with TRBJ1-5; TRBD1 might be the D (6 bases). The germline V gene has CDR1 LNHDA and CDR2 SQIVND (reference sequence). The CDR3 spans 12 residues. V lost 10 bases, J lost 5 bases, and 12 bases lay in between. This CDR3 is CATRRGDQPQHF. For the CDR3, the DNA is TGTGCCACTCGTAGGGGGGATCAGCCCCAGCATTTT.

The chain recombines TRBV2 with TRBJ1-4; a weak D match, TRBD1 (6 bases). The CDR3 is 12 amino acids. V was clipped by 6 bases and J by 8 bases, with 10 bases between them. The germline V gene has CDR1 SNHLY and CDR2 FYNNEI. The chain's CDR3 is CASRGTSEKLFF. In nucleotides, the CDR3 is TGTGCCAGCAGGGGGACAAGCGAAAAACTGTTTTTT.

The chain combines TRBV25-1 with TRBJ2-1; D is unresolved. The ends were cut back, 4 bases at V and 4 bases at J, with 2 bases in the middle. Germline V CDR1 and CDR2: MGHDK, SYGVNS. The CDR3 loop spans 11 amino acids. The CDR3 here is CASSVYNEQFF. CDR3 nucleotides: TGTGCCAGCAGTGTATACAATGAGCAGTTCTTC.

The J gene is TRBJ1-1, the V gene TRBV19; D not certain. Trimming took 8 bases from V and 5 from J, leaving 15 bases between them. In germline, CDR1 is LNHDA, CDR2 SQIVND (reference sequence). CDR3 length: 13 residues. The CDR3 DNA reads TGTGCCAGTGCTCCGAATGGGGAGACTGAAGCTTTCTTT. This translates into CASAPNGETEAFF.